Presented here are 4 T cell receptor beta chains from one specimen sequenced in a study of blood T cells in healthy people across ages. The use of a sample-barcoded 5' primer and a J-beta primer mix characterized a second PCR of roughly 6 to 11 cycles. TCRdb re-analysed the 5' RACE reads in MiXCR, keeping a single row per CDR3 protein. Seen here are about 800,000 distinct CDR3 sequences, about 25% observed once, and the top ten hold under 4.5%. The same sample was also used in a study of T cells of mothers and their children.

Sequencing was performed on blood. These receptors came from a boy aged 5 to 17 in good health.

The chain couples TRBV7-3 to TRBJ2-5; possible D gene TRBD2, 6 bases. CDR3 length equals 16 residues. Trimming cost V 1 base and J 2 bases, with 14 bases left between them. Per germline, CDR1 SGHTA and CDR2 FQGTGA. CDR3 sequence (DNA): TGTGCCAGCAGCTTAAATGGCCTCGGGGGACAAGAGACCCAGTACTTC. It specifies CASSLNGLGGQETQYF.

This chain connects TRBV4-3 to TRBJ2-5; D is undetermined. The last part of the DNA fits TRBJ2-7 better; the J call may be wrong. Germline-derived CDR1 and CDR2 are LGHNA and YSLEER. This CDR3 is built from 13 residues. The CDR3 nucleotides read TGCGCCAGCAGTCGTGTACAGTCCTACGAGCAGTACTTC. This encodes CASSRVQSYEQYF.

The table lists this clonotype with a few counts. The chain couples TRBV28 to TRBJ1-1; D may be TRBD1 (6 bases). The CDR3 contains 16 residues. The germline V gene encodes CDR1 MDHEN and CDR2 SYDVKM. V was cut by 7 bases and J by 0 bases, with 18 bases left in between. The CDR3 nucleotides read TGTGCCAGCAAACGAACAGGGAGGAGGATGAACACTGAAGCTTTCTTT. The encoded protein is CASKRTGRRMNTEAFF.

This clonotype was observed a few times. The chain uses TRBV6-1 and TRBJ1-1, with D possibly matching TRBD1 (5 bases). V lost 6 bases and J 1 base, leaving 18 bases between the germline ends. Looked up from germline, CDR1 is MNHNS and CDR2 is SASEGT. The CDR3 is 16 residues long. CDR3 residues: CASSHLRGQGNTEAFF. CDR3 bases: TGTGCCAGCAGCCATTTACGAGGGCAGGGGAACACTGAAGCTTTCTTT.